These T cell receptor beta chains were read from a single sample in a study of T cell responses to AZD1222 COVID-19 vaccine. Sequenced by immunoSEQ multiplex PCR; TCRdb stores in-frame clones only, minus some. The data contain about 110,000 clones, around 84% of them singletons. The source material was peripheral blood, sampled on day 0 of AZD1222 vaccination. The receptors were sampled from an adult in good health. Each CDR3 is given with its conserved first and last residue. Each record gives: V gene, D gene, clone size, J gene, CDR3 DNA, CDR3 protein. D genes are given only for firm matches. Clone size, where shown, is once, few, many, or a class for clones that have expanded.

v_call: TRBV14
d_call: TRBD1
clone_size: once
j_call: TRBJ1-3
cdr3_nt: TGTGCCAGCAGCCGCCGGTTGGGACAGGACTCTGGAAACACCATATATTTT
cdr3_aa: CASSRRLGQDSGNTIYF

v_call: TRBV7-2
d_call: NA
clone_size: NA
j_call: TRBJ2-1
cdr3_nt: TGTGCCAGCAGCTTAGGGCGGGCGACGAGGGATGAGCAGTTCTTC
cdr3_aa: CASSLGRATRDEQFF

v_call: TRBV2
d_call: NA
clone_size: NA
j_call: TRBJ1-1
cdr3_nt: TGTGCCAGCAGTGGCGGGACCGGATATGAAGCTTTCTTT
cdr3_aa: CASSGGTGYEAFF

v_call: TRBV30
d_call: NA
clone_size: NA
j_call: TRBJ2-2
cdr3_nt: TGTGCCTGGAGTGTAAACGTCCTCGGGGAGCTGTTTTTT
cdr3_aa: CAWSVNVLGELFF

v_call: TRBV5-6
d_call: NA
clone_size: NA
j_call: TRBJ1-2
cdr3_nt: TGTGCCAGCAGCTGGGGGGTAGGCTACACCTTC
cdr3_aa: CASSWGVGYTF

v_call: TRBV14
d_call: NA
clone_size: NA
j_call: TRBJ2-7
cdr3_nt: TGTGCCAGCAGCCTACTAATGGCCGGGGAGCAGTACTTC
cdr3_aa: CASSLLMAGEQYF

v_call: TRBV28
d_call: TRBD2
clone_size: few
j_call: TRBJ2-7
cdr3_nt: TGTGCCAGCGGTACTAGCGGGAGGGCCGTCGACGAGCAGTACTTC
cdr3_aa: CASGTSGRAVDEQYF

v_call: TRBV6-5
d_call: NA
clone_size: NA
j_call: TRBJ2-1
cdr3_nt: TGTGCCAGCAGCCTGCAAGACAGCAATGAGCAGTTCTTC
cdr3_aa: CASSLQDSNEQFF

v_call: TRBV4-1
d_call: NA
clone_size: once
j_call: TRBJ1-5
cdr3_nt: TGCGCCAGCAGCCAAGTTTCCAACATCTTGATCAAGCCCCAGCATTTT
cdr3_aa: CASSQVSNILIKPQHF

v_call: TRBV3-1/TRBV3-2
d_call: NA
clone_size: NA
j_call: TRBJ2-7
cdr3_nt: TGTGCCAGCACCTCAGATGAAGACCCAGCGGCCAATGGATTAGAGCAGTACTTC
cdr3_aa: CASTSDEDPAANGLEQYF

v_call: TRBV29-1
d_call: NA
clone_size: once
j_call: TRBJ1-5
cdr3_nt: TGCAGCGTTGCGCCTCAGGCTAGTGGGCAGCCCCAGCATTTT
cdr3_aa: CSVAPQASGQPQHF

v_call: TRBV7-2
d_call: TRBD2
clone_size: NA
j_call: TRBJ2-7
cdr3_nt: TGTGCCAGCAGCTTAACCCCGGGGGGGGCCGAGCAGTACTTC
cdr3_aa: CASSLTPGGAEQYF

v_call: TRBV4-1
d_call: NA
clone_size: NA
j_call: TRBJ2-3
cdr3_nt: TGCGCCAGCAGCCAATACGGCGGGGGCAGCACAGATACGCAGTATTTT
cdr3_aa: CASSQYGGGSTDTQYF

v_call: TRBV19
d_call: TRBD2
clone_size: NA
j_call: TRBJ2-7
cdr3_nt: TGTGCCAGCACCTCCGGGACTAGCGGGACCTACGAGCAGTACTTC
cdr3_aa: CASTSGTSGTYEQYF

v_call: TRBV6-8
d_call: TRBD1
clone_size: NA
j_call: TRBJ2-2
cdr3_nt: TGTGCCAGCCCGGGACAGGGGACCGCGAACACCGGGGAGCTGTTTTTT
cdr3_aa: CASPGQGTANTGELFF

v_call: TRBV3-1/TRBV3-2
d_call: NA
clone_size: NA
j_call: TRBJ1-3
cdr3_nt: TGTGCCAGCAGCCCTTACGGACAGACCTCTGGAAACACCATATATTTT
cdr3_aa: CASSPYGQTSGNTIYF

v_call: TRBV3-1/TRBV3-2
d_call: NA
clone_size: NA
j_call: TRBJ2-7
cdr3_nt: TGTGCCAGCAGCGTAAGACTGGGAGAGCAGTACTTC
cdr3_aa: CASSVRLGEQYF

v_call: TRBV14
d_call: TRBD2
clone_size: few
j_call: TRBJ2-1
cdr3_nt: TGTGCCAGCAGCCCCCTCAGCGGGAGGGACTACAATGAGCAGTTCTTC
cdr3_aa: CASSPLSGRDYNEQFF

v_call: TRBV6-5
d_call: TRBD1
clone_size: NA
j_call: TRBJ2-3
cdr3_nt: TGTGCCAGCAGACCGACAGGGCACACAGATACGCAGTATTTT
cdr3_aa: CASRPTGHTDTQYF

v_call: TRBV27
d_call: TRBD1
clone_size: NA
j_call: TRBJ2-1
cdr3_nt: TGTGCCAGCAGTTTCGACAGGGGCTCCTACAATGAGCAGTTCTTC
cdr3_aa: CASSFDRGSYNEQFF

v_call: TRBV15
d_call: NA
clone_size: NA
j_call: TRBJ2-5
cdr3_nt: TGTGCCACCAGCAGACTCCGGGATGAAGAGACCCAGTACTTC
cdr3_aa: CATSRLRDEETQYF

v_call: TRBV4-3
d_call: NA
clone_size: NA
j_call: TRBJ1-1
cdr3_nt: TGCGCCAGCAGCCCATATCACGAGGCTTTCTTT
cdr3_aa: CASSPYHEAFF

v_call: TRBV18
d_call: TRBD2
clone_size: few
j_call: TRBJ2-1
cdr3_nt: TGTGCCAGCTCACCGCCGGGACTAGCGGGAGACAATGAGCAGTTCTTC
cdr3_aa: CASSPPGLAGDNEQFF

v_call: TRBV6-5
d_call: NA
clone_size: NA
j_call: TRBJ1-6
cdr3_nt: TGTGCCAGCAGTTACCGCTATCGGTCAGGCTCACCCCTCCACTTT
cdr3_aa: CASSYRYRSGSPLHF

v_call: TRBV7-2
d_call: TRBD1
clone_size: NA
j_call: TRBJ1-1
cdr3_nt: TGTGCCAGCAGCTTATACCCGGGACAGGGAGGAAGGACTGAAGCTTTCTTT
cdr3_aa: CASSLYPGQGGRTEAFF

v_call: TRBV4-3
d_call: TRBD2
clone_size: NA
j_call: TRBJ2-1
cdr3_nt: TGCGCCAGCAGCCCCCTAGCGGCATCCTACAATGAGCAGTTCTTC
cdr3_aa: CASSPLAASYNEQFF

v_call: TRBV28
d_call: NA
clone_size: once
j_call: TRBJ1-4
cdr3_nt: TGTGCCAGCAGCCGCTACGAAAAACTGTTTTTT
cdr3_aa: CASSRYEKLFF

v_call: TRBV18
d_call: NA
clone_size: NA
j_call: TRBJ2-4
cdr3_nt: TGTGCCAGCTCACCGAGTGCGGGGAAGGCCAAAAACATTCAGTACTTC
cdr3_aa: CASSPSAGKAKNIQYF

v_call: TRBV5-4
d_call: NA
clone_size: NA
j_call: TRBJ1-5
cdr3_nt: TGTGCCAGCAGCTTGGGGGGGGGCGATCAGCCCCAGCATTTT
cdr3_aa: CASSLGGGDQPQHF

v_call: TRBV21-1
d_call: NA
clone_size: NA
j_call: TRBJ1-1
cdr3_nt: TGTGCCAGCACCGCTATGAACACTGAAGCTTTCTTT
cdr3_aa: CASTAMNTEAFF

v_call: TRBV19
d_call: NA
clone_size: NA
j_call: TRBJ1-2
cdr3_nt: TGTGCCAGCGCCGGGGGGAGTCATAGCTACACCTTC
cdr3_aa: CASAGGSHSYTF

v_call: TRBV6-5
d_call: NA
clone_size: few
j_call: TRBJ2-3
cdr3_nt: TGTGCCAGGTTGACGAGCCGCACAGATACGCAGTATTTT
cdr3_aa: CARLTSRTDTQYF

v_call: TRBV6-5
d_call: TRBD2
clone_size: NA
j_call: TRBJ2-1
cdr3_nt: TGTGCCAGCAATGCCGGGACTAGCGGGGGTGATGAGCAGTTCTTC
cdr3_aa: CASNAGTSGGDEQFF

v_call: TRBV6-5
d_call: NA
clone_size: NA
j_call: TRBJ1-5
cdr3_nt: TGTGCCAGCAGATGGGGGCTAGGTCAGCCCCAGCATTTT
cdr3_aa: CASRWGLGQPQHF

v_call: TRBV5-1
d_call: NA
clone_size: NA
j_call: TRBJ2-7
cdr3_nt: TGCGCCAGCAGCCTCTCCGGGTCACCTAGCTTTACCTACGAGCAGTACTTC
cdr3_aa: CASSLSGSPSFTYEQYF

v_call: TRBV19
d_call: TRBD1
clone_size: NA
j_call: TRBJ1-5
cdr3_nt: TGTGCCAGTAGTAGGGGGGTAGGGGGGACAGGCAATCAGCCCCAGCATTTT
cdr3_aa: CASSRGVGGTGNQPQHF

v_call: TRBV7-8
d_call: TRBD1
clone_size: NA
j_call: TRBJ1-1
cdr3_nt: TGTGCCAGCAGCCTAGGGACAGGGGGTTCGAACACTGAAGCTTTCTTT
cdr3_aa: CASSLGTGGSNTEAFF

v_call: TRBV5-6
d_call: NA
clone_size: few
j_call: TRBJ1-2
cdr3_nt: TGTGCCAGCAGCTTGGATGAGGGGCGTTCCGACTATGGCTACACCTTC
cdr3_aa: CASSLDEGRSDYGYTF

v_call: TRBV12-3/TRBV12-4
d_call: TRBD2
clone_size: few
j_call: TRBJ2-1
cdr3_nt: TGTGCCAGCAGAGATTGGGGGGAGGGCGAGCAGTTCTTC
cdr3_aa: CASRDWGEGEQFF

v_call: TRBV7-6
d_call: TRBD1
clone_size: NA
j_call: TRBJ1-2
cdr3_nt: TGTGCCAGCAGCTTAGGGCAGGGGGCTCATGGCTACACCTTC
cdr3_aa: CASSLGQGAHGYTF

v_call: TRBV21-1
d_call: NA
clone_size: NA
j_call: TRBJ1-5
cdr3_nt: TGTGCCAGCAGCAAAGCTCGAACCGCTGAAAGAGTGAATCAGCCCCAGCATTTT
cdr3_aa: CASSKARTAERVNQPQHF

v_call: TRBV5-1
d_call: NA
clone_size: NA
j_call: TRBJ1-1
cdr3_nt: TGCGCCAGCAGCTTGGTGGGACAGAACACTGAAGCTTTCTTT
cdr3_aa: CASSLVGQNTEAFF

v_call: TRBV6-2/TRBV6-3
d_call: TRBD2
clone_size: once
j_call: TRBJ2-7
cdr3_nt: TGTGCCAGCAGTTACAAGGGCGGAGCGGGGTACGAGCAGTACTTC
cdr3_aa: CASSYKGGAGYEQYF

v_call: TRBV10-2
d_call: TRBD2
clone_size: NA
j_call: TRBJ2-3
cdr3_nt: TGCGCCAGCAGTGACCCCTCAACGGGAGGCATGCGGGATACGCAGTATTTT
cdr3_aa: CASSDPSTGGMRDTQYF

v_call: TRBV6-5
d_call: NA
clone_size: NA
j_call: TRBJ2-3
cdr3_nt: TGTGCCAGCAGGGATACGTCCCCAGATACGCAGTATTTT
cdr3_aa: CASRDTSPDTQYF

v_call: TRBV5-5
d_call: TRBD1
clone_size: NA
j_call: TRBJ1-1
cdr3_nt: TGTGCCAGCAGCGAACAGGGGACGGGGACTGAAGCTTTCTTT
cdr3_aa: CASSEQGTGTEAFF

v_call: TRBV18
d_call: TRBD1
clone_size: NA
j_call: TRBJ2-7
cdr3_nt: TGTGCCAGCTCACCACCGGGGGACAGTTTCGAGCAGTACTTC
cdr3_aa: CASSPPGDSFEQYF

v_call: TRBV5-4
d_call: TRBD2
clone_size: once
j_call: TRBJ2-1
cdr3_nt: TGTGCCAGCAGCTTGGGGGGGACTAGCGGGAAATATGAGCAGTTCTTC
cdr3_aa: CASSLGGTSGKYEQFF